This T cell receptor beta chain was identified during a study of chronic HIV infection and antiretroviral therapy. The CDR3 is made up of 13 amino acids. Germline values: CDR1 SGHRS, CDR2 YFSETQ. The V end lost 4 bases, the J end lost 1 base, and 8 bases lay between the germline ends. The sample holds a few counts of this clonotype. TCRdb re-called the 5' RACE reads with MiXCR, one entry per CDR3 protein. The table shows 30,000 to 45,000 distinct CDR3 sequences, with roughly 8.8% occurring only once. This chain connects TRBV5-1 to TRBJ2-5, with D uncertain. This clonotype was obtained from an adult who had HIV and had not received antiretroviral therapy, or was an uninfected healthy control (not recorded which). Material: peripheral blood. The CDR3 nucleotides read TGCGCCAGCAGCCTGACATCCCAAGAGACCCAGTACTTC. Translation: CASSLTSQETQYF.